These 32 T cell receptor beta chains came from one sample sequenced in a study of T cell responses to AZD1222 COVID-19 vaccine. Produced via immunoSEQ multiplex PCR; TCRdb's table is partial and in-frame only. Among over 95,000 clones listed, approximately 90% were seen once. Here the sequenced sample was peripheral blood, taken on day 0 of AZD1222 vaccination. The receptors here all came from an adult in good health.

The chain carries TRBV5-6 and TRBJ1-6, with TRBD1 as a possible D gene (5 bases). The ends were cut back, 5 bases at V and 0 bases at J, with 12 bases in the middle. Germline CDR1 is SGHDT and CDR2 is YYEEEE. This CDR3 region has 16 residues. CDR3 amino acids: CASRPGRSSYNSPLHF. In DNA, the CDR3 is TGTGCCAGCAGGCCAGGGAGGAGCTCCTATAATTCACCCCTCCACTTT.

A single count supports this clone. The CDR3 here is CASSLPGGRKRLTEAFF. As DNA, the CDR3 is TGTGCCAGCAGCTTACCTGGGGGCAGGAAAAGGCTAACTGAAGCTTTCTTT. This rearrangement joins TRBV11-2 to TRBJ1-1, with TRBD1 as a possible D gene (6 bases). The V end lost 2 bases, the J end lost 5 bases, and 21 bases lay between the germline ends. The CDR3 loop spans 17 amino acids. The germline V gene has CDR1 SGHAT and CDR2 FQNNGV. Full variable domain (outside the CDR3, taken from reference TRBV11-2 and TRBJ1-1): EAGVAQSPRYKIIEKRQSVAFWCNPISGHATLYWYQQILGQGPKLLIQFQNNGVVDDSQLPKDRFSAERLKGVDSTLKIQPAKLEDSAVYLCASSLPGGRKRLTEAFFGQGTRLTVV.

The genes are TRBV6-2 or TRBV6-3 and TRBJ2-5; 8 bases fit TRBD1. The CDR3 contains 18 residues. Losses at the gene ends were 5 bases for V and 4 bases for J; bases not matched to a gene: 18. Germline-derived CDR1 and CDR2 are MNHEY and SVGEGT. The CDR3 sequence is CASSPDRGSGGRGETQYF. CDR3 nucleotides: TGTGCCAGCAGTCCAGACAGGGGCAGTGGGGGCCGGGGAGAGACCCAGTACTTC.

The chain carries TRBV28 and TRBJ1-2; 7 nucleotides agree with TRBD1. Germline V lookup: CDR1 MDHEN, CDR2 SYDVKM. V was clipped by 7 bases and J by 8 bases; unmatched bases: 13. The CDR3 consists of 14 residues. CDR3 DNA sequence: TGTGCCAGCACCCCAATTACAGGGGAGGAGGGCTACACCTTC. Protein: CASTPITGEEGYTF.

The chain joins TRBV7-9 to TRBJ1-1; D is possibly TRBD1 (5 bases). This CDR3 comprises 11 residues. The germline V gene encodes CDR1 SEHNR and CDR2 FQNEAQ (reference sequence). The ends were cut back, 8 bases at V and 5 bases at J, with 9 bases in the middle. The CDR3 reads CASGGLTEAFF. DNA of the CDR3: TGTGCCAGCGGGGGATTAACTGAAGCTTTCTTT.

V usage is TRBV9 and J usage is TRBJ2-1; 9 bases map to TRBD2. V shed 3 bases and J 4 bases; nucleotides not matched to a gene: 5. Germline lookup yields CDR1 SGDLS and CDR2 YYNGEE. The CDR3 has 15 residues. Here the CDR3 reads CASSADSGGYNEQFF. Written as DNA, the CDR3 is TGTGCCAGCAGCGCCGATAGCGGGGGATACAATGAGCAGTTCTTC.

This chain links TRBV6-7 with TRBJ1-4, with D tentatively TRBD1 (5 bases). TRBV6-7 is designated an ORF whose function remains uncertain. CDR3 length: 19 amino acids. V lost 3 bases and J 3 bases, leaving 23 bases between the germline ends. CDR3 nucleotide sequence: TGTGCCAGCAGTTATGTCTCGAGGGCCGAGGGGAGGGCTAATGAAAAACTGTTTTTT. It translates to CASSYVSRAEGRANEKLFF.

The chain uses TRBV18 and TRBJ1-1; tentatively, D is TRBD1 (5 bases). This CDR3 region has 15 residues. The ends were cut back, 0 bases at V and 1 base at J, with 9 bases in the middle. CDR1 and CDR2 from the germline V gene are KGHSH and LQKENI. This CDR3 is CASSPPGLKNTEAFF. In DNA form, the CDR3 reads TGTGCCAGCTCACCACCGGGACTCAAGAACACTGAAGCTTTCTTT.

The genes are TRBV30 and TRBJ2-7; 8 bases fit TRBD1. Germline CDR1 and CDR2: GTSNPN and SVGIG (reference sequence). CDR3 length: 14 residues. Trimming removed 1 base from V and 1 base from J; junction bases left unmatched: 3. The CDR3 protein is CAWSGTGTSYEQYF. As DNA, the CDR3 is TGTGCCTGGAGTGGGACAGGGACTTCCTACGAGCAGTACTTC. The whole variable domain, filled in from reference TRBV30 and TRBJ2-7, reads SQTIHQWPATLVQPVGSPLSLECTVEGTSNPNLYWYRQAAGRGLQLLFYSVGIGQISSEVPQNLSASRPQDRQFILSSKKLLLSDSGFYLCAWSGTGTSYEQYFGPGTRLTVT.

The chain has TRBV7-9 and TRBJ1-4, with 8 bases lining up with TRBD1. The CDR3 runs 14 residues. Germline V lookup: CDR1 SEHNR, CDR2 FQNEAQ (reference sequence). V lost 5 bases, J lost 3 bases, and 2 bases stayed unmatched. The CDR3: CASSRDRSNEKLFF. Written as DNA, the CDR3 is TGTGCCAGCAGCCGGGACAGGTCTAATGAAAAACTGTTTTTT.

The chain is built from TRBV29-1 and TRBJ1-2; 8 nucleotides line up with TRBD1. Germline CDR1 is SQVTM and CDR2 is ANQGSEA. The CDR3 totals 12 residues. J was trimmed by 3 bases and V by 4 bases; bases with no gene match: 1. CDR3: CSVAGGDYGYTF. The CDR3, as DNA: TGCAGCGTTGCAGGGGGCGACTATGGCTACACCTTC. Supplemented by reference TRBV29-1 and TRBJ1-2, the full variable domain reads SAVISQKPSRDICQRGTSLTIQCQVDSQVTMMFWYRQQPGQSLTLIATANQGSEATYESGFVIDKFPISRPNLTFSTLTVSNMSPEDSSIYLCSVAGGDYGYTFGSGTRLTVV.

The chain uses TRBV4-1 and TRBJ2-7, with TRBD1 matching over 7 bases. The CDR3 is made up of 15 amino acids. Trimming cost V 1 base and J 4 bases; bases outside gene matches: 7. The germline CDR1 and CDR2 sequences are MGHRA and YSYEKL. Here the CDR3 reads CASSQGTTGLYEQYF. The CDR3 nucleotides read TGCGCCAGCAGCCAAGGGACGACAGGGTTGTACGAGCAGTACTTC.

The chain couples TRBV30 to TRBJ1-6; possibly TRBD1 for D (5 bases). The germline V gene encodes CDR1 GTSNPN and CDR2 SVGIG (reference sequence). Trimming took 0 bases from V and 7 from J, leaving 10 bases between them. The CDR3 has 14 amino acids. CDR3 sequence: CAWSVARANSPLHF. The CDR3 bases are TGTGCCTGGAGTGTGGCCAGGGCCAATTCACCCCTCCACTTT.

The CDR3 here is CASSYTREPQHF. In DNA, the CDR3 is TGTGCCAGCAGTTATACGCGGGAGCCCCAGCATTTT. The chain recombines TRBV7-9 with TRBJ1-5; D not resolved. V was clipped by 6 bases and J by 8 bases, with 11 bases between them. The CDR3 length is 12 residues. Germline V CDR1 and CDR2: SEHNR, FQNEAQ (reference sequence).

The rearrangement uses TRBV5-5 and TRBJ2-7, with TRBD1 matching 7 bases. From germline, CDR1 is SGHKS and CDR2 YYEKEE (reference sequence). V lost 0 bases and J lost 4; bases outside the gene matches: 7. This CDR3 spans 15 amino acids. The CDR3 DNA reads TGTGCCAGCAGCTTGGGACAGGGAAGGAGTTACGAGCAGTACTTC. This gives the protein CASSLGQGRSYEQYF. Full variable domain (missing parts from reference TRBV5-5 and TRBJ2-7): DAGVTQSPTHLIKTRGQQVTLRCSPISGHKSVSWYQQVLGQGPQFIFQYYEKEERGRGNFPDRFSARQFPNYSSELNVNALLLGDSALYLCASSLGQGRSYEQYFGPGTRLTVT.

This clone was seen a handful of times. V usage is TRBV5-4 and J usage is TRBJ2-7; 8 bases are a match to TRBD2. Germline CDR1 is SGHNT and CDR2 is YYREEE (reference sequence). The CDR3 contains 16 residues. V shed 4 bases, J shed 0 bases, and the junction held 9 bases outside the gene matches. For the CDR3, the DNA is TGTGCCAGCAGCCCCGCGGGGGGCAGGAGCTCCTACGAGCAGTACTTC. The encoded protein is CASSPAGGRSSYEQYF. The entire variable domain, with the rest obtained from reference TRBV5-4 and TRBJ2-7, is as follows: ETGVTQSPTHLIKTRGQQVTLRCSSQSGHNTVSWYQQALGQGPQFIFQYYREEENGRGNFPPRFSGLQFPNYSSELNVNALELDDSALYLCASSPAGGRSSYEQYFGPGTRLTVT.

CDR3 DNA: TGTGCCAGCAGATTCGCCGGGACGGGGGTAGAAAAACTGTTTTTT. This encodes CASRFAGTGVEKLFF. The chain carries TRBV6-6 and TRBJ1-4; D may be TRBD1 (5 bases). Trimming cost V 6 bases and J 8 bases, with 19 bases left between them. The germline CDR1 and CDR2 sequences are MNHNY and SVGAGI (reference sequence). CDR3 length: 15 residues.

The rearrangement joins TRBV5-1 to TRBJ1-4; D might be TRBD1 (6 bases). Deletions cut 4 bases from V and 4 bases from J, with 11 bases between. Germline V gene lookup returns CDR1 SGHRS and CDR2 YFSETQ. The CDR3 covers 14 residues. CDR3 amino acids: CASSLQGGNEKLFF. The CDR3 DNA sequence: TGCGCCAGCAGCCTACAGGGCGGTAATGAAAAACTGTTTTTT.

The V and J genes are TRBV29-1 and TRBJ2-7, with D tentatively TRBD1 or TRBD2 (6 bases each). V gave up 4 bases and J gave up 3 bases, with 16 bases separating them. In germline, CDR1 is SQVTM, CDR2 ANQGSEA. This CDR3 spans 14 amino acids. The CDR3 bases are TGCAGCGTTGTGGGGGGCGTAAATTACTACGAGCAGTACTTC. Translated: CSVVGGVNYYEQYF.

The chain joins TRBV6-5 to TRBJ2-2; tentative D call: TRBD2 (6 bases). Trimming pared 10 bases from V and 3 bases from J, leaving 18 bases between. Germline V gene lookup returns CDR1 MNHEY and CDR2 SVGAGI. This CDR3 comprises 15 residues. Written as DNA, the CDR3 is TGTGCCATCCGACTCCGGGACTCTTACACCGGGGAGCTGTTTTTT. This codes for CAIRLRDSYTGELFF.

The chain has TRBV9 and TRBJ2-3; TRBD1 is a possible D gene (6 bases). V lost 3 bases to trimming and J lost 4 bases, with 15 bases between them. Per germline, CDR1 SGDLS and CDR2 YYNGEE. This CDR3 spans 15 amino acids. The CDR3 DNA reads TGTGCCAGCAGCGCGGGACACTGGACTTCAGATACGCAGTATTTT. This gives the protein CASSAGHWTSDTQYF.

V gene TRBV6-5 combines with J gene TRBJ1-2; 8 positions agree with TRBD1. The ends lost 6 bases at V and 8 bases at J; junction bases unmatched: 5. Germline V gene data show CDR1 as MNHEY and CDR2 as SVGAGI. This CDR3 has 12 residues. The CDR3 DNA reads as TGTGCCAGCAGGGGACAGGCCGGCGGCTACACCTTC. Translated, it gives CASRGQAGGYTF.

The CDR3 loop is CASSPIQGTPGELFF. For the CDR3, the DNA is TGTGCCAGCAGCCCCATACAGGGGACCCCCGGGGAGCTGTTTTTT. The chain employs TRBV3-1 (or the pseudogene TRBV3-2) and TRBJ2-2, with 7 bases matching TRBD1. The CDR3 has 15 amino acids. The ends lost 4 bases at V and 6 bases at J; junction bases unmatched: 8. The germline CDR1 and CDR2 sequences are LGHDT and YNNKEL (reference sequence).

The count of this clone is one. This rearrangement joins TRBV9 to TRBJ1-1; D is ambiguous. V was shortened by 4 bases and J by 1 base, with 8 bases between the two germline ends. Germline V gives CDR1 SGDLS, CDR2 YYNGEE. CDR3 size: 13 residues. DNA of the CDR3: TGTGCCAGCAGCTTTTGGTGGAACACTGAAGCTTTCTTT. Protein: CASSFWWNTEAFF.

The chain carries TRBV18 and TRBJ1-3; 9 bases agree with TRBD1. Trimming took 5 bases from V and 1 from J; bases not matched to a gene: 3. Germline V gene sequence: CDR1 KGHSH, CDR2 LQKENI. The CDR3 is made up of 15 amino acids. DNA for the CDR3: TGTGCCAGCTCAGCCGGGACAGGGTCTGGAAACACCATATATTTT. Its protein product is CASSAGTGSGNTIYF.

This chain connects TRBV24-1 to TRBJ1-2; the match to TRBD1 covers 7 bases. Germline assignment: CDR1 KGHDR and CDR2 SFDVKD. The CDR3 covers 14 residues. The V gene end was trimmed by 5 bases and the J gene end by 5 bases; junction bases not matched to a gene: 7. The CDR3 coding sequence is TGTGCCACCAGTGCCGGGACAGCTATGTATGGCTACACCTTC. Amino acids: CATSAGTAMYGYTF.

For this clone: The same CDR3 is also encoded by other DNA sequences in this sample. This rearrangement joins TRBV7-2 to TRBJ2-5; D is perhaps TRBD2 (6 bases). From germline, CDR1 is SGHTA and CDR2 FQGNSA. The CDR3 has 14 amino acids. Trimming stripped 0 bases from V and 5 bases from J, with 10 bases between. The CDR3 sequence is CASSLAGGGETQYF. CDR3 DNA: TGTGCCAGCAGCTTAGCGGGAGGTGGGGAGACCCAGTACTTC.

The genes are TRBV3-1 (or the pseudogene TRBV3-2) and TRBJ1-5; 9 bases map to TRBD1. CDR3 length: 15 residues. Germline V gives CDR1 LGHDT, CDR2 YNNKEL (reference sequence). V lost 4 bases and J lost 2; bases outside the gene matches: 3. CDR3 sequence (DNA): TGTGCCAGCAGCCTCACAGGGGGCGGCAATCAGCCCCAGCATTTT. Its protein product is CASSLTGGGNQPQHF.

The rearrangement joins TRBV18 to TRBJ1-2; D remains unclear. V lost 1 base and J 3 bases, leaving 12 bases between the germline ends. The CDR3 covers 15 residues. Germline V CDR1 and CDR2: KGHSH, LQKENI. The CDR3 is CASSPLPGEDYGYTF. CDR3 nucleotide sequence: TGTGCCAGCTCACCACTCCCCGGGGAGGACTATGGCTACACCTTC. Full variable domain (rest looked up from reference TRBV18 and TRBJ1-2): NAGVMQNPRHLVRRRGQEARLRCSPMKGHSHVYWYRQLPEEGLKFMVYLQKENIIDESGMPKERFSAEFPKEGPSILRIQQVVRGDSAAYFCASSPLPGEDYGYTFGSGTRLTVV.

The chain has TRBV5-1 and TRBJ2-5; D not certain. The CDR3 length is 13 residues. Germline CDR1 and CDR2: SGHRS and YFSETQ. The germline V and J ends were trimmed by 0 bases and 6 bases, with 9 bases remaining between them. CDR3 in DNA: TGCGCCAGCAGCTTGGGACTTGGCCAGACCCAGTACTTC. This gives the protein CASSLGLGQTQYF.

The chain couples TRBV6-1 to TRBJ1-1, with D uncertain. CDR3 length equals 13 residues. The V gene's germline CDR1 is MNHNS and CDR2 SASEGT. The germline V and J ends were trimmed by 3 bases and 2 bases, with 7 bases remaining between them. The CDR3, as DNA: TGTGCCAGCAGTGAGACACGAAACACTGAAGCTTTCTTT. Translating gives CASSETRNTEAFF.

The chain combines TRBV7-2 with TRBJ2-3; 10 bases fit TRBD2. V lost 5 bases to trimming and J lost 0 bases; unmatched junction nucleotides: 8. CDR1 is SGHTA, CDR2 FQGNSA, per germline. The CDR3 covers 17 residues. The CDR3 region is CASSLRSGGASTDTQYF. DNA for the CDR3: TGTGCCAGCAGCCTCCGGAGCGGGGGGGCTAGCACAGATACGCAGTATTTT.